The clone carrying this T cell receptor (beta chain) was recorded at least ten times. Its target is unknown. Per the germline V gene, CDR1 is KGHSH and CDR2 is LQKENI. V dropped 3 bases and J dropped 1 base, with 6 bases sitting between them. The CDR3 is 13 residues long. The sample is drawn from a study of T cells in Graves' hyperthyroidism and ophthalmopathy. Study-wide results and limits: Ophthalmopathy was identified by the model a median 6.5 months ahead of onset. Blood also contained most expanded thyroid clonotypes above 0.001.

Amplification yielded TCR beta CDR3 regions, with RNA transcripts as the source. The HTBI set primed first-round TCR CDR3 RT-PCR. One entry per CDR3 protein, called by TCRdb with MiXCR from the multiplex PCR reads. The sample has around 690,000 distinct CDR3 sequences, less than 25% seen once. This receptor was obtained from a man aged 25-45 years with Graves' ophthalmopathy. The V and J genes are TRBV18 and TRBJ1-1; D unresolved. Specimen: blood. DNA of the CDR3: TGTGCCAGCTCACCGATTACGAACACTGAAGCTTTCTTT. It codes for CASSPITNTEAFF.